The 23 T cell receptor beta chains given below trace back to one sample, sequenced in a study of regulatory T cells in long-lasting Graves disease. Indicated time point: persistent/refractory GD, antithyroid drugs over 5 years with positive TRAb. RNA isolated from PBMCs was used to make the TCR library. The authors built TCR beta libraries using iRepertoire HTBI primers and Arm-PCR of CDR3 regions. TCRdb redid the calling of the multiplex PCR reads with MiXCR, one entry per CDR3 protein. This table has 300,000 to 350,000 distinct CDR3 sequences, around 20% appearing once. The sample in question was peripheral blood mononuclear cells (PBMCs), obtained when the disease was refractory, from a patient treated with antithyroid drugs. These receptors originate from a female donor with Graves disease.

This clonotype showed up many times. V is TRBV11-1 and J is TRBJ2-5, with 7 positions matching TRBD2. The V segment lost 5 bases and the J segment 6 bases; nucleotides outside the gene matches: 12. Germline V gene lookup returns CDR1 SGHAT and CDR2 FQDESV (reference sequence). The CDR3 is 15 amino acids. The DNA of the CDR3 is TGTGCCAGCAGCGCCGGGACTACCATGGTTCAGACCCAGTACTTC. It is translated as CASSAGTTMVQTQYF.

In regard to this clonotype: Given a much more abundant clone one base away, this may be a read error. The chain couples TRBV12-3 or TRBV12-4 to TRBJ2-2, with D perhaps TRBD1 or TRBD2 (5 bases each). This CDR3 comprises 15 residues. CDR3 amino acids: CASSFNGMDTGEPFF. The DNA for the CDR3 is TGTGCCAGCAGTTTTAACGGGATGGACACCGGGGAGCCGTTTTTT.

This clonotype was detected ten times or more. The chain recombines TRBV7-8 with TRBJ2-2; 7 bases are shared with TRBD1. The CDR3 has 16 amino acids. Germline loops: CDR1 SGHVS, CDR2 FQNEAQ. V was pared by 4 bases and J by 4 bases, with 9 bases of the junction left unmatched. The CDR3 spells CASSSSTGTGTGELFF. The CDR3 DNA sequence: TGTGCCAGCAGCTCATCGACAGGGACGGGCACCGGGGAGCTGTTTTTT.

In this sample, this clonotype turned up a few times. This sequence joins TRBV6-9 and TRBJ2-5; D ambiguous. V lost 3 bases and J lost 9, with 8 bases in between. Germline V lookup: CDR1 MNHGY, CDR2 SVAAGI. The CDR3 sequence is 11 residues long. The CDR3 sequence: CASSYLDSQYF. Here the CDR3 DNA reads TGTGCCAGCAGTTACTTGGATTCCCAGTACTTC.

This clonotype was observed a few times. The chain uses TRBV18 and TRBJ1-2, with TRBD1 matching over 8 bases. V lost 1 base to trimming and J lost 1 base; unmatched junction nucleotides: 8. Germline-derived CDR1 and CDR2 are KGHSH and LQKENI. The CDR3 covers 17 residues. CDR3 sequence reads: CASSPRTGSPLNYGYTF. The DNA for the CDR3 is TGTGCCAGCTCACCACGGACAGGGAGCCCGCTTAACTATGGCTACACCTTC. Together with reference TRBV18 and TRBJ1-2, the CDR3 gives the full variable domain: NAGVMQNPRHLVRRRGQEARLRCSPMKGHSHVYWYRQLPEEGLKFMVYLQKENIIDESGMPKERFSAEFPKEGPSILRIQQVVRGDSAAYFCASSPRTGSPLNYGYTFGSGTRLTVV.

This clonotype was observed many times. The chain recombines TRBV2 with TRBJ2-5; D possibly corresponds to TRBD2 (5 bases). With 3 bases removed from V and 4 bases from J, the gap between germline ends came to 12 bases. This CDR3 is 14 amino acids long. Germline CDR1 SNHLY, CDR2 FYNNEI. CDR3 amino acids: CASSDLTRGETQYF. In DNA form, the CDR3 reads TGTGCCAGCAGTGACTTAACACGGGGAGAGACCCAGTACTTC.

This clonotype was seen ten or more times. The chain is built from TRBV6-1 and TRBJ2-3; tentatively, D is TRBD1 or TRBD2 (5 bases each). The CDR3 runs to 17 residues. Germline V gene data show CDR1 as MNHNS and CDR2 as SASEGT. The ends were cut back, 3 bases at V and 3 bases at J, with 19 bases in the middle. CDR3 nucleotides: TGTGCCAGCAGTGAGTGGGCGGTTGGGGGTTTGACAGATACGCAGTATTTT. It translates to CASSEWAVGGLTDTQYF.

The sample holds a few counts of this clonotype. Compared with germline, one end of the junction differs, possibly owing to a read error. The rearrangement uses TRBV2 and TRBJ1-2; weak D call: TRBD1 (6 bases). Germline CDR1 is SNHLY and CDR2 is FYNNEI. This CDR3 has 13 amino acids. The CDR3 DNA sequence: TGTGCCAGCAACAAGGACAGTAACTACGGCTACACCTTC. Translation gives CASNKDSNYGYTF.

CDR3: CASSLDMEETQYF. The DNA for the CDR3 is TGTGCCAGCAGCCTTGACATGGAAGAGACCCAGTACTTC. The J gene is TRBJ2-5, the V gene TRBV6-1; D remains unclear. V lost 6 bases, J lost 3 bases, and 11 bases lay in between. Germline-derived CDR1 and CDR2 are MNHNS and SASEGT. The CDR3 length is 13 residues.

This clonotype was picked up many times. The chain couples TRBV6-5 to TRBJ1-1; no reliable D call. CDR1 and CDR2 (germline): MNHEY, SVGAGI. CDR3 length: 15 residues. V was clipped by 0 bases and J by 1 base, with 9 bases between them. The CDR3 bases are TGTGCCAGCAGTTACTCGTTCGTCTCGAACACTGAAGCTTTCTTT. Translation gives CASSYSFVSNTEAFF.

The chain recombines TRBV14 with TRBJ1-5, with unresolved D. Germline CDR1 and CDR2: SGHDN and FVKESK. This CDR3 spans 19 amino acids. V was clipped by 1 base and J by 2 bases, with 21 bases between them. The CDR3 coding sequence is TGTGCCAGCAGCCAAGTAATACGACTCATCCTCGGGGGCAATCAGCCCCAGCATTTT. Its protein is CASSQVIRLILGGNQPQHF.

This clonotype was detected many times. The chain joins TRBV6-1 to TRBJ1-2; D gene unclear. The CDR3 is 14 amino acids. In germline, CDR1 is MNHNS, CDR2 SASEGT. V lost 2 bases and J 6 bases, leaving 13 bases between the germline ends. CDR3 bases: TGTGCCAGCAGTGAACGTTTGGTTCGGAATGGCTACACCTTC. Amino acid sequence: CASSERLVRNGYTF.

In DNA form, the CDR3 reads TGTGCCAGCAGTTTTGAACGCGGCAGGGGGCTTGAAAAACTGTTTTTT. Its protein is CASSFERGRGLEKLFF. The chain has TRBV28 and TRBJ1-4; TRBD1 matches 8 bases. This CDR3 has 16 amino acids. Trimming at V came to 3 bases and at J to 7 bases, leaving 10 bases not matched to a gene. CDR1 and CDR2 from the germline V gene are MDHEN and SYDVKM.

The J gene is TRBJ2-2, the V gene TRBV12-3 or TRBV12-4; D remains unclear. The CDR3 runs 16 residues. The germline V and J ends were trimmed by 3 bases and 5 bases, with 16 bases remaining between them. DNA for the CDR3: TGTGCCAGCAGTTTCGACGGGTGGGGTTGGACCGGGGAGCTGTTTTTT. This codes for CASSFDGWGWTGELFF.

This clonotype was seen only a few times. The CDR3 nucleotides are TGTGCCAGCAGTTACGAGGAGTCCTATAATTCACCCCTCCACTTT. It encodes CASSYEESYNSPLHF. The rearrangement joins TRBV6-2 or TRBV6-3 to TRBJ1-6; D unclear. Trimming took 2 bases from V and 1 from J, leaving 6 bases between them. This CDR3 comprises 15 residues. Per germline, CDR1 MNHEY and CDR2 SVGEGT.

This chain connects TRBV7-2 to TRBJ2-3, with unresolved D. The CDR3 extends over 16 amino acids. Germline-derived CDR1 and CDR2 are SGHTA and FQGNSA. Trimming took 1 base from V and 2 from J, leaving 13 bases between them. CDR3 coding DNA: TGTGCCAGCAGCTTAGTGTGGCACGATTCCACAGATACGCAGTATTTT. It codes for CASSLVWHDSTDTQYF.

In this sample, this clonotype turned up many times. CDR3 DNA sequence: TGTGCCAGCAGTTTAGCTGGCAGGGCGGATGAAAAACTGTTTTTT. Amino acid sequence: CASSLAGRADEKLFF. The chain couples TRBV12-3 or TRBV12-4 to TRBJ1-4; a possible D gene is TRBD1 (5 bases). The CDR3 spans 15 residues. V lost 0 bases to trimming and J lost 6 bases, with 11 bases between them.

This clonotype was counted ten times or more. The gene calls are TRBV2 and TRBJ1-4, with D maybe TRBD1 (5 bases). V dropped 5 bases and J dropped 4 bases, with 11 bases sitting between them. Germline CDR1 SNHLY, CDR2 FYNNEI. The CDR3 runs 14 residues. This CDR3 is CASSSQGVNEKLFF. The CDR3 DNA follows: TGTGCCAGCAGTTCCCAGGGTGTTAATGAAAAACTGTTTTTT.

This clonotype was recorded many times. This rearrangement joins TRBV28 to TRBJ1-2; 9 nucleotides agree with TRBD1. Trimming removed 2 bases from V and 12 bases from J; junction bases left unmatched: 1. This CDR3 comprises 11 residues. Germline-derived CDR1 and CDR2 are MDHEN and SYDVKM. CDR3: CASSLGQGHTF. Here the CDR3 DNA reads TGTGCCAGCAGTTTAGGACAGGGGCACACCTTC.

This clonotype came up many times. The CDR3 region has the DNA TGTGCCAGTAGTATTGCCCGGAACACTGAAGCTTTCTTT. Translated, it gives CASSIARNTEAFF. The rearrangement joins TRBV19 to TRBJ1-1; D is unresolved. The CDR3 runs to 13 residues. Between the trimmed V and J ends, which lost 3 bases and 1 base, there was a span of 6 bases. Germline CDR1 LNHDA, CDR2 SQIVND (reference sequence).

With regard to this clonotype: Its ends do not fully match the called genes, so a read error is possible. The V call is TRBV28, the J call TRBJ2-3, with TRBD2 matching over 13 bases. The CDR3 consists of 15 residues. Germline V lookup: CDR1 MDHEN, CDR2 SYDVKM. For the CDR3, the DNA is TGTCCCAGCAGAAAGACTAGCGGGAGGTCAGATACGCAGTATTTT. It yields the protein CPSRKTSGRSDTQYF.

There are many counts of this clonotype. The V gene is TRBV30, the J gene TRBJ1-1; D gene unclear. Germline assignment: CDR1 GTSNPN and CDR2 SVGIG (reference sequence). CDR3 length equals 14 residues. V was shortened by 4 bases and J by 0 bases, with 12 bases between the two germline ends. CDR3 region: CAWNSGRMNTEAFF. CDR3 nucleotides: TGTGCCTGGAATTCGGGCCGAATGAACACTGAAGCTTTCTTT.

The V gene is TRBV6-5, the J gene TRBJ1-5, with TRBD1 matching over 8 bases. The CDR3 is made up of 14 amino acids. Germline CDR1 MNHEY, CDR2 SVGAGI. Trimming took 4 bases from V and 9 from J; bases not matched to a gene: 8. The CDR3 bases are TGTGCCAGCAGTTCACACTCCGGGACAGGGCCCCAGCATTTT. Translated, it gives CASSSHSGTGPQHF.